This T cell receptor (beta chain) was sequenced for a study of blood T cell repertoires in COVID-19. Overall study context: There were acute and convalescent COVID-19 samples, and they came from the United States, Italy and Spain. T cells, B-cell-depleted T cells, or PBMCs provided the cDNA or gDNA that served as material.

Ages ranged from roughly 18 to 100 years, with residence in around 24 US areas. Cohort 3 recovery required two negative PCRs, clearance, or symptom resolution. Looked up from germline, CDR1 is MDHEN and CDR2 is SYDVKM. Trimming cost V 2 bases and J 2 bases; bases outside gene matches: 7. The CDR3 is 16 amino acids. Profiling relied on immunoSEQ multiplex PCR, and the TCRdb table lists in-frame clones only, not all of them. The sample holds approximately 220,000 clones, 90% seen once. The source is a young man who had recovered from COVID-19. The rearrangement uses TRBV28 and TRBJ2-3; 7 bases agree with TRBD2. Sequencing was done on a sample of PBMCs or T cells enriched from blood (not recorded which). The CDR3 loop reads CASSLNAGATTDTQYF. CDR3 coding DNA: TGTGCCAGCAGTTTAAACGCGGGAGCTACCACAGATACGCAGTATTTT.